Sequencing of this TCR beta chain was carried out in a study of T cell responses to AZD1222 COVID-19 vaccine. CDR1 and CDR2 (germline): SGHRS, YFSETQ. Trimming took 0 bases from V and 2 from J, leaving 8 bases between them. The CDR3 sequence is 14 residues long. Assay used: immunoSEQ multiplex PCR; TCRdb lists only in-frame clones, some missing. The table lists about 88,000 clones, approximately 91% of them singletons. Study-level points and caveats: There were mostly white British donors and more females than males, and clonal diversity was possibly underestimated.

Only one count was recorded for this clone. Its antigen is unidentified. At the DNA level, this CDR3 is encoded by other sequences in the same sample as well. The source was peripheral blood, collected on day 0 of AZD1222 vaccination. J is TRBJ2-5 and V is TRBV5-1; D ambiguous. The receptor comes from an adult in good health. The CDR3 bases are TGCGCCAGCAGCTTGGGGGGTTCACAAGAGACCCAGTACTTC. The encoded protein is CASSLGGSQETQYF.